Reported below is one T cell receptor beta chain. In the authors' methods: Estimated nucleated cell counts came from reference gene primer amplification. The protocol was immunoSEQ multiplex PCR, while the TCRdb copy is restricted to in-frame clones and leaves out a portion. The V and J calls and clone size are taken from that table; D and trimming were inferred from the DNA. The sample holds about 70,000 clones, about 70% seen once. These data are taken from a study of blood T cell repertoires in COVID-19. Study as a whole: COVID-19 samples, acute and convalescent, were from the United States, Italy and Spain. The cDNA or gDNA used as material had been derived from T cells, B-cell-depleted T cells, or PBMCs.

The germline V gene has CDR1 SGHNT and CDR2 YYREEE (reference sequence). V was clipped by 1 base and J by 5 bases, with 8 bases between them. This CDR3 is 13 amino acids long. The clonotype originates from a woman aged 80 or over with active or convalescent COVID-19. Sequencing was done on a sample of peripheral blood. V usage is TRBV5-4 and J usage is TRBJ2-3, with D tentatively TRBD2 (6 bases). The CDR3 reads CASSLSGQDTQYF. In nucleotides, the CDR3 is TGTGCCAGCAGCTTGAGCGGGCAAGATACGCAGTATTTT. Combining the CDR3 with reference TRBV5-4 and TRBJ2-3 gives the whole variable domain ETGVTQSPTHLIKTRGQQVTLRCSSQSGHNTVSWYQQALGQGPQFIFQYYREEENGRGNFPPRFSGLQFPNYSSELNVNALELDDSALYLCASSLSGQDTQYFGPGTRLTVL.